Listed below are T cell receptor beta chains from one sample, sequenced in a study of T cell responses to AZD1222 COVID-19 vaccine. Sequencing was performed with immunoSEQ multiplex PCR; in TCRdb, only in-frame clones are kept and a portion is missing. The repertoire consists of about 100,000 clones, with around 90% occurring once and the leading ten covering around 1.7%. Source: peripheral blood, taken on day 0 of AZD1222 vaccination. These receptors were collected from an adult in good health. CDR3s leave out the opening cysteine and the closing phenylalanine or tryptophan.

j_call v_call cdr3_aa
TRBJ2-3 TRBV28 ASTTIGTDTQY
TRBJ2-2 TRBV7-9 ASSDVLRNTGELF
TRBJ1-2 TRBV7-9 ASSPGDRANYGYT
TRBJ1-5 TRBV28 ASSFHQGESNQPQH
TRBJ2-1 TRBV28 ASSAGTSYNEQF
TRBJ2-2 TRBV5-4 ASSLKAGYNTGELF
TRBJ1-2 TRBV28 AIWGGERGYT
TRBJ2-7 TRBV5-1 ASSLGLITYEQY
TRBJ2-7 TRBV9 ASSLFTGGDEQY
TRBJ2-7 TRBV6-4 ASREGTSGNYEQY
TRBJ2-7 TRBV6-5 ASSTQGRAYEQY
TRBJ2-1 TRBV4-1 ASSSPGGLYEQF
TRBJ1-5 TRBV28 ASYITGTGNQPQH
TRBJ2-2 TRBV11-1 ASSLPGRNTGELF
TRBJ1-5 TRBV2 ASTRGGIRQPQH
TRBJ1-4 TRBV6-5 AIRGQANEKLF
TRBJ1-1 TRBV9 ASSASGDGKEAF
TRBJ1-1 TRBV6-1 ASSEGQANTEAF
TRBJ2-7 TRBV4-2 ASSQGLGEWPYEQY
TRBJ2-7 TRBV19 ASSMGGFSYEQY
TRBJ2-3 TRBV2 ASIGTSGRTDTQY
TRBJ1-6 TRBV30 AWSYTGQKFYNSPLH
TRBJ2-4 TRBV5-1 ASSFETGLAKNIQY
TRBJ2-5 TRBV12-2 ASRLARRGRARETQY
TRBJ2-2 TRBV9 ASSVRSGGELF
TRBJ2-5 TRBV24-1 ATSDQASGSRETQY
TRBJ2-2 TRBV27 ASSSHGAGKLSGELF
TRBJ1-1 TRBV18 ASSPFSNRRVGTEAF
TRBJ2-4 TRBV21-1 ASSDPRQVLAKNIQY
TRBJ2-1 TRBV2 ASSDEQAPYNEQF
TRBJ1-5 TRBV5-1 ASSLAGQGGQPQH
TRBJ2-1 TRBV2 ASSEIGRAYNEQF
TRBJ2-5 TRBV11-2 ASSRSGSWETQY
TRBJ1-5 TRBV3-1/TRBV3-2 ASSQGTQPQH
TRBJ1-6 TRBV27 ASSLGAGSPLH
TRBJ1-1 TRBV28 ASSLSGAQMNTEAF